This is a list of T cell receptor beta chains from one sample in a study of OX40 agonist ivuxolimab in advanced cancers. The table came from immunoSEQ multiplex PCR; TCRdb's copy has only in-frame clones and leaves some out. Seen here are 57,000 or so clones, around 83% observed once, and the top ten hold roughly 0.6%. This material consisted of CD4+ or CD8+ T cells sorted from blood, taken in a trial of the OX40 agonist ivuxolimab. These receptors all come from an adult with an advanced solid tumor such as melanoma, head and neck, liver or kidney cancer. CDR3s include the opening cysteine and the closing phenylalanine or tryptophan. A D gene is named only where the DNA matches it firmly. For some rows the clone size is stated as once, few or many, or as a class when expanded; others skip it.

TRBV28	TRBJ1-4	-	few	CASSPLLGKLFF	TGTGCCAGCAGTCCCCTCTTAGGAAAACTGTTTTTT
TRBV5-4	TRBJ2-1	-	-	CASSQPTGYEQFF	TGTGCCAGCAGTCAGCCCACCGGGTATGAGCAGTTCTTC
TRBV10-3	TRBJ2-3	-	-	CAISESTDTQYF	TGTGCCATCAGTGAGTCCACAGATACGCAGTATTTT
TRBV4-3	TRBJ1-1	-	-	CASSQTGAGNTEAFF	TGCGCCAGCAGCCAAACGGGGGCAGGGAACACTGAAGCTTTCTTT
TRBV6-1	TRBJ2-5	-	-	CASRIGQNQETQYF	TGTGCCAGCAGAATCGGACAGAACCAAGAGACCCAGTACTTC
TRBV7-9	TRBJ1-3	-	-	CASSSMDGGNTIYF	TGTGCCAGCAGCTCGATGGACGGTGGAAACACCATATATTTT
TRBV2	TRBJ2-7	-	-	CASRRTWEQYF	TGTGCCAGCAGGCGGACGTGGGAGCAGTACTTC
TRBV29-1	TRBJ2-3	-	-	CSVGERTDTQYF	TGCAGCGTTGGTGAGCGTACAGATACGCAGTATTTT
TRBV19	TRBJ1-5	-	-	CASSGPGKNQPQHF	TGTGCCAGTAGTGGTCCCGGGAAAAATCAGCCCCAGCATTTT
TRBV18	TRBJ1-1	-	-	CASSPAGSPEAFF	TGTGCCAGCTCACCCGCGGGTAGCCCAGAAGCTTTCTTT